This TCR beta chain was documented in a study of blood T cell repertoires in COVID-19. Study-level background: Acute and convalescent COVID-19 specimens originated in the United States, Italy and Spain.

As handled by the study authors: Reference gene primer amplification gave estimated nucleated cell counts. Method: immunoSEQ multiplex PCR; TCRdb's copy keeps in-frame clones and lacks some. Clone size and V and J calls were adopted from that table, with D and trimming inferred from the DNA. This repertoire shows some 130,000 clones, roughly 69% found once; its top ten account for approximately 2%. The CDR3 extends over 16 amino acids. The germline V gene has CDR1 MNHEY and CDR2 SVGAGI. The ends were cut back, 0 bases at V and 5 bases at J, with 16 bases in the middle. This chain joins TRBV6-5 and TRBJ2-5; the D gene is possibly TRBD2 (6 bases). Sequenced: peripheral blood. The sequence derives from a woman in her 70s with acute or convalescent COVID-19. This CDR3 reads CASSYSSSPGAETQYF. The CDR3 DNA reads as TGTGCCAGCAGTTACTCGAGTAGCCCGGGAGCGGAGACCCAGTACTTC.